This TCR beta chain emerged from a study of T-cell memory formation after mild COVID-19. The CDR3 contains 14 residues. V lost 1 base to trimming and J lost 5 bases; unmatched junction nucleotides: 6. Germline CDR1 and CDR2: SQVTM and ANQGSEA. TCRdb re-called the 5' RACE reads with MiXCR, one entry per CDR3 protein. The sample includes 180,000 or so distinct CDR3 sequences, roughly 12% seen only once; the top ten take around 3.8%. The source of this sequence is a man aged 18 to 35 who had mild COVID-19 (a few samples of this study predate the infection). Cell type and time point are not known. The chain combines TRBV29-1 with TRBJ2-5; TRBD2 aligns across 8 bases. Sequences were obtained from PBMCs or a T cell subset sorted from them (not recorded which). The CDR3 spells CSVEGGGMGETQYF. For the CDR3, the DNA is TGCAGCGTTGAAGGCGGGGGGATGGGGGAGACCCAGTACTTC.